This is a list of T cell receptor beta chains from one sample in a study of T cells in narcolepsy. Sequenced by immunoSEQ multiplex PCR; TCRdb stores in-frame clones only, minus some. This table holds under 40,000 clones, under 85% found once. The sequenced material came from memory (CD45RA-) CD4+ T cells from blood. The receptors shown here come from a human donor in good health. CDR3s include the opening cysteine and the closing phenylalanine or tryptophan. D genes are given only for firm matches. The size of a clone is reported for some rows only, either as once, few or many, or as a class for expanded clones.

clone_size: -; d_call: TRBD1; v_call: TRBV6-1; j_call: TRBJ1-2; cdr3_nt: TGTGCCAGCAGTGAAGCGGGGACAGGCTATGGCTACACCTTC; cdr3_aa: CASSEAGTGYGYTF
clone_size: -; d_call: -; v_call: TRBV7-2; j_call: TRBJ1-1; cdr3_nt: TGTGCCAGCAGCTTAACCTCAGTTGGTGCTGAAGCTTTCTTT; cdr3_aa: CASSLTSVGAEAFF
clone_size: -; d_call: TRBD2; v_call: TRBV19; j_call: TRBJ2-6; cdr3_nt: TGTGCCAGTATCCCGGCTGGGAGGGCTGGGGCCAACGTCCTGACTTTC; cdr3_aa: CASIPAGRAGANVLTF
clone_size: -; d_call: TRBD2; v_call: TRBV4-1; j_call: TRBJ2-3; cdr3_nt: TGCGCCAGCAGCCCGGCGGGAGCAGATACGCAGTATTTT; cdr3_aa: CASSPAGADTQYF
clone_size: once; d_call: TRBD1; v_call: TRBV27; j_call: TRBJ2-1; cdr3_nt: TGTGCCAGCAGTTTTCGTTTGCGGGGGACAGGGGGAAACAATGAGCAGTTCTTC; cdr3_aa: CASSFRLRGTGGNNEQFF
clone_size: -; d_call: -; v_call: TRBV28; j_call: TRBJ2-1; cdr3_nt: TGTGCCAGCACAAACAGGGCCTACAATGAGCAGTTCTTC; cdr3_aa: CASTNRAYNEQFF
clone_size: -; d_call: TRBD1; v_call: TRBV10-3; j_call: TRBJ1-1; cdr3_nt: TGTGCCATCAGTGAGATGACAGGGACTGAAGCTTTCTTT; cdr3_aa: CAISEMTGTEAFF
clone_size: -; d_call: -; v_call: TRBV12-5; j_call: TRBJ1-1; cdr3_nt: TGTGCTAGTGGTTTGGAAATGAACACTGAAGCTTTCTTT; cdr3_aa: CASGLEMNTEAFF
clone_size: -; d_call: TRBD1; v_call: TRBV4-2; j_call: TRBJ1-1; cdr3_nt: TGTGCCAGCAGCCAAGCCACAGGGGGAAACACTGAAGCTTTCTTT; cdr3_aa: CASSQATGGNTEAFF
clone_size: -; d_call: TRBD1; v_call: TRBV9; j_call: TRBJ2-6; cdr3_nt: TGTGCCAGCAGCGGGCGGGGACAGGTCCTCTCTGGGGCCAACGTCCTGACTTTC; cdr3_aa: CASSGRGQVLSGANVLTF
clone_size: -; d_call: TRBD1; v_call: TRBV6-1; j_call: TRBJ1-1; cdr3_nt: TGTGCCAGCAGTGAAAGGGGGCAAAGTGAAGCTTTCTTT; cdr3_aa: CASSERGQSEAFF
clone_size: once; d_call: -; v_call: TRBV2; j_call: TRBJ2-5; cdr3_nt: TGTGCCAGCACCCTGACCCAAGAGACCCAGTACTTC; cdr3_aa: CASTLTQETQYF
clone_size: -; d_call: -; v_call: TRBV25-1; j_call: TRBJ2-7; cdr3_nt: TGTGCCAGCAGTGAAGGGGGCCAAGGGTACGAGCAGTACTTC; cdr3_aa: CASSEGGQGYEQYF
clone_size: -; d_call: -; v_call: TRBV11-2; j_call: TRBJ1-1; cdr3_nt: TGTGCCAGCAGCTCCTTTCTCAACCGGGACACTGAAGCTTTCTTT; cdr3_aa: CASSSFLNRDTEAFF
clone_size: -; d_call: -; v_call: TRBV6-5; j_call: TRBJ1-6; cdr3_nt: TGTGCCAGCAGCCGGACGGTAGAGAATTCACCCCTCCACTTT; cdr3_aa: CASSRTVENSPLHF
clone_size: -; d_call: -; v_call: TRBV6-1; j_call: TRBJ1-6; cdr3_nt: TGTGCCAGCCTCAATTTAGGTTTTTCACCCCTCCACTTT; cdr3_aa: CASLNLGFSPLHF
clone_size: -; d_call: -; v_call: TRBV10-1; j_call: TRBJ1-1; cdr3_nt: TGCGCCAAGGTAACAGCTTTCTTT; cdr3_aa: CAKVTAFF
clone_size: -; d_call: TRBD1; v_call: TRBV6-6; j_call: TRBJ1-3; cdr3_nt: TGTGCCAGCAGTTACCCGACAGGGGCCTCTGGAAACACCATATATTTT; cdr3_aa: CASSYPTGASGNTIYF
clone_size: once; d_call: -; v_call: TRBV13; j_call: TRBJ1-1; cdr3_nt: TGTGCCAGCAGCACCCTAAAAGGTAGGGCCGAAGCTTTCTTT; cdr3_aa: CASSTLKGRAEAFF
clone_size: -; d_call: TRBD1; v_call: TRBV2; j_call: TRBJ1-5; cdr3_nt: TGTGCCAGCAGTGGGGACAGGGGAGGAGGTCAGCCCCAGCATTTT; cdr3_aa: CASSGDRGGGQPQHF
clone_size: -; d_call: TRBD1; v_call: TRBV6-6; j_call: TRBJ1-3; cdr3_nt: TGTGCCAGCAGTTCCCCGACAGGGGGCTTGGGAAACACCATATATTTT; cdr3_aa: CASSSPTGGLGNTIYF
clone_size: -; d_call: -; v_call: TRBV7-2; j_call: TRBJ2-4; cdr3_nt: TGTGCCAGCAGCTTAGAGTCTACCCAGGCCAAAAACATTCAGTACTTC; cdr3_aa: CASSLESTQAKNIQYF
clone_size: -; d_call: -; v_call: TRBV2; j_call: TRBJ2-6; cdr3_nt: TGTGCCAGCAGCGCTTCAGGGCAGGCTGGGGCCAACGTCCTGACTTTC; cdr3_aa: CASSASGQAGANVLTF
clone_size: -; d_call: -; v_call: TRBV2; j_call: TRBJ1-2; cdr3_nt: TGTGCCAGCAGTGAGGAACGGGGTTCTGGCTACACCTTC; cdr3_aa: CASSEERGSGYTF
clone_size: once; d_call: TRBD1; v_call: TRBV9; j_call: TRBJ1-2; cdr3_nt: TGTGCCAGCAGCCCTGGGACAGCCTTCTATGGCTACACCTTC; cdr3_aa: CASSPGTAFYGYTF
clone_size: once; d_call: -; v_call: TRBV7-9; j_call: TRBJ2-5; cdr3_nt: TGTGCCAGCAGCTTAGATAGAGGAGAGACCCAGTACTTC; cdr3_aa: CASSLDRGETQYF
clone_size: -; d_call: -; v_call: TRBV15; j_call: TRBJ2-7; cdr3_nt: TGTGCCACCAGGCTATGGGACGGACTCGCCTACGAGCAGTACTTC; cdr3_aa: CATRLWDGLAYEQYF
clone_size: -; d_call: -; v_call: TRBV7-9; j_call: TRBJ1-1; cdr3_nt: TGTGCCAGCAGCTCAACAGGGTACACTGAAGCTTTCTTT; cdr3_aa: CASSSTGYTEAFF
clone_size: once; d_call: -; v_call: TRBV30; j_call: TRBJ1-4; cdr3_nt: TGTGCCTGGAGTGAGGGTGCAGGTAATGAAAAACTGTTTTTT; cdr3_aa: CAWSEGAGNEKLFF
clone_size: -; d_call: TRBD1; v_call: TRBV7-2; j_call: TRBJ1-5; cdr3_nt: TGTGCCAGCAGCCGTGACAGGGACCAGCCCCGGCATTTT; cdr3_aa: CASSRDRDQPRHF
clone_size: few; d_call: -; v_call: TRBV10-2; j_call: TRBJ2-5; cdr3_nt: TGCGCCAGCAGTGAGACCTCTGGGACCCAGTACTTC; cdr3_aa: CASSETSGTQYF
clone_size: -; d_call: -; v_call: TRBV6-6; j_call: TRBJ1-3; cdr3_nt: TGTGCCGTTGGGTTGAGCTCTGGAAACACCATATATTTT; cdr3_aa: CAVGLSSGNTIYF
clone_size: -; d_call: -; v_call: TRBV16; j_call: TRBJ2-5; cdr3_nt: TGTGCCAGCAGCCAATCGTGGGGTCCGCAAGAGACCCAGTACTTC; cdr3_aa: CASSQSWGPQETQYF
clone_size: once; d_call: -; v_call: TRBV25-1; j_call: TRBJ2-3; cdr3_nt: TGTGCCAGCAAGGCAGGAGTTTCTATAGATACGCAGTATTTT; cdr3_aa: CASKAGVSIDTQYF
clone_size: -; d_call: -; v_call: TRBV10-3; j_call: TRBJ1-2; cdr3_nt: TGTGCCATCAGTGAGTCAGGCCGGGCCCCTCATGGCTACACCTTC; cdr3_aa: CAISESGRAPHGYTF
clone_size: -; d_call: TRBD1; v_call: TRBV19; j_call: TRBJ1-1; cdr3_nt: TGTGCCAGTAGTATGGTGCTGGGGCAGGGGGCCAACACTGAAGCTTTCTTT; cdr3_aa: CASSMVLGQGANTEAFF
clone_size: -; d_call: -; v_call: TRBV2; j_call: TRBJ1-1; cdr3_nt: TGTGCCAGCAGTGCTTGGGCCTCGAACACTGAAGCTTTCTTT; cdr3_aa: CASSAWASNTEAFF
clone_size: -; d_call: -; v_call: TRBV5-1; j_call: TRBJ1-1; cdr3_nt: TGCGCCAGCAGCTTGGCAGTGAACACTGAAGCTTTCTTT; cdr3_aa: CASSLAVNTEAFF
clone_size: -; d_call: TRBD2; v_call: TRBV29-1; j_call: TRBJ2-3; cdr3_nt: TGCAGCGTCGGACTAGCGGGGTGGGCAGATACGCAGTATTTT; cdr3_aa: CSVGLAGWADTQYF
clone_size: -; d_call: -; v_call: TRBV7-9; j_call: TRBJ1-4; cdr3_nt: TGTGCCAGCAGCCCCTCCCAGGACAGCCGCGAGATTGAAAAACTGTTTTTT; cdr3_aa: CASSPSQDSREIEKLFF
clone_size: -; d_call: -; v_call: TRBV4-1; j_call: TRBJ2-2; cdr3_nt: TGCGCCAGCAGCCCAATAGGGCAGGTATCCGGGGAGCTGTTTTTT; cdr3_aa: CASSPIGQVSGELFF
clone_size: -; d_call: -; v_call: TRBV7-8; j_call: TRBJ1-5; cdr3_nt: TGTGCCAGCAGCCCCGACAGTCAGCCCCAGCATTTT; cdr3_aa: CASSPDSQPQHF
clone_size: -; d_call: -; v_call: TRBV5-1; j_call: TRBJ2-2; cdr3_nt: TGCGCCAGCAGCTTGGGACAGAGCACCGGGGAGCTGTTTTTT; cdr3_aa: CASSLGQSTGELFF
clone_size: medium-sized; d_call: -; v_call: TRBV18; j_call: TRBJ1-1; cdr3_nt: TGTGCCAGCTCACCACCGAGTCAGCTGAACACTGAAGCTTTCTTT; cdr3_aa: CASSPPSQLNTEAFF
clone_size: -; d_call: -; v_call: TRBV27; j_call: TRBJ1-1; cdr3_nt: TGTGCCAGCAGTTTAGCAGGGAAGAACACTGAAGCTTTCTTT; cdr3_aa: CASSLAGKNTEAFF
clone_size: -; d_call: -; v_call: TRBV25-1; j_call: TRBJ2-7; cdr3_nt: TGTGCCAGCACTACGGTTGGTAGGGCGCAGCAGTACTTC; cdr3_aa: CASTTVGRAQQYF
clone_size: once; d_call: TRBD1; v_call: TRBV29-1; j_call: TRBJ1-6; cdr3_nt: TGCAGCGCAGGACAGGGCGGGAATTCACCCCTCCACTTT; cdr3_aa: CSAGQGGNSPLHF
clone_size: -; d_call: TRBD1; v_call: TRBV27; j_call: TRBJ2-7; cdr3_nt: TGTGCCAGCGGCCAAGGGGGCCCCTACGAGCAGTACTTC; cdr3_aa: CASGQGGPYEQYF
clone_size: -; d_call: TRBD1; v_call: TRBV2; j_call: TRBJ1-1; cdr3_nt: TGTGCCAGCAGGCCCGCCCACAGGGGGAACACTGAAGCTTTCTTT; cdr3_aa: CASRPAHRGNTEAFF
clone_size: -; d_call: -; v_call: TRBV18; j_call: TRBJ2-3; cdr3_nt: TGTGCCAGCTCCCCGATCGGACAGAGAACAGATACGCAGTATTTT; cdr3_aa: CASSPIGQRTDTQYF
clone_size: -; d_call: -; v_call: TRBV27; j_call: TRBJ2-3; cdr3_nt: TGTGCCAGCAGTTATGGCCAATCTAGCACAGATACGCAGTATTTT; cdr3_aa: CASSYGQSSTDTQYF
clone_size: -; d_call: -; v_call: TRBV7-2; j_call: TRBJ1-5; cdr3_nt: TGTGCCAGCAGCTTAGAAGGGGGGCGCTTATGGAAGGGCAATCAGCCCCAGCATTTT; cdr3_aa: CASSLEGGRLWKGNQPQHF
clone_size: -; d_call: TRBD1; v_call: TRBV19; j_call: TRBJ1-6; cdr3_nt: TGTGCCAGCGCCGGGACAGGAGAATCACCCCTCCACTTT; cdr3_aa: CASAGTGESPLHF